One sample yielded the 9 T cell receptor beta chains listed below, sequenced in a study of blood T cells in healthy people across ages. With a J-beta primer mix and a sample-barcoded 5' primer, a second PCR ran about 7 to 12 cycles. TCRdb re-analysed the 5' RACE reads in MiXCR, keeping a single row per CDR3 protein. The sample holds about 1.6 million distinct CDR3 sequences, about 35% seen once. The source material was blood. The receptors shown here come from a woman in her 30s in good health.

This clonotype was found a few times. J is TRBJ2-1 and V is TRBV20-1, with 7 bases that match TRBD2. V lost 1 base, J lost 1 base, and 4 bases stayed unmatched. This CDR3 is 15 amino acids long. The V gene's germline CDR1 is DFQATT and CDR2 SNEGSKA (reference sequence). The DNA for the CDR3 is TGCAGTGCTAGAGGCGGGAGAGTGTCCTACAATGAGCAGTTCTTC. Its protein is CSARGGRVSYNEQFF.

The CDR3 coding sequence is TGTGCCAGCAGCTCAATTGGACAACTCACAGATACGCAGTATTTT. It specifies CASSSIGQLTDTQYF. The J gene is TRBJ2-3, the V gene TRBV6-1; the D gene is possibly TRBD1 (5 bases). The germline V and J ends were trimmed by 6 bases and 2 bases, with 15 bases remaining between them. The CDR3 covers 15 residues. Looked up from germline, CDR1 is MNHNS and CDR2 is SASEGT.

The rearrangement joins TRBV7-3 to TRBJ2-1; tentatively, D is TRBD1 or TRBD2 (7 bases each). This CDR3 comprises 15 residues. Looked up from germline, CDR1 is SGHTA and CDR2 is FQGTGA. V was pared by 3 bases and J by 5 bases, with 14 bases between. This CDR3 is CASSFSRGGNNEQFF. CDR3 DNA: TGTGCCAGCAGCTTCTCCAGGGGGGGAAACAATGAGCAGTTCTTC.

This rearrangement joins TRBV4-2 to TRBJ2-7; D may be TRBD1 or TRBD2 (5 bases each). Trimming took off 3 bases at V and 3 bases at J, with 21 bases between the two ends. The CDR3 is 17 residues long. Germline CDR1 LGHNA, CDR2 YNFKEQ. The CDR3 sequence is CASSQQLPNRDGYEQYF. The CDR3 DNA sequence: TGTGCCAGCAGCCAGCAATTACCCAACCGGGACGGCTACGAGCAGTACTTC.

The J gene is TRBJ2-1, the V gene TRBV9; D perhaps matches TRBD2 (7 bases). The V end lost 5 bases, the J end lost 1 base, and 19 bases lay between the germline ends. The CDR3 loop spans 17 amino acids. Per the germline V gene, CDR1 is SGDLS and CDR2 is YYNGEE. The CDR3: CASSPGGGAPSYNEQFF. In nucleotides, the CDR3 is TGTGCCAGCAGTCCGGGGGGCGGGGCACCTTCCTACAATGAGCAGTTCTTC.

V gene TRBV20-1 combines with J gene TRBJ2-7, with a tentative D call TRBD1 (5 bases). V lost 5 bases to trimming and J lost 0 bases, with 20 bases between them. This CDR3 region has 16 residues. Germline V lookup: CDR1 DFQATT, CDR2 SNEGSKA (reference sequence). In DNA, the CDR3 is TGCAGTGCTCCAAACCCTCAGGACAAGGCCTCCTACGAGCAGTACTTC. It specifies CSAPNPQDKASYEQYF.

This sequence joins TRBV5-4 and TRBJ2-1, with D possibly being TRBD1 or TRBD2 (5 bases each). Germline assignment: CDR1 SGHNT and CDR2 YYREEE (reference sequence). The V and J ends lost 0 bases and 12 bases respectively, with 22 bases between them. This CDR3 has 16 amino acids. DNA of the CDR3: TGTGCCAGCAGCTTGGAAGCATCGGGGCCCTGGGCCCGGCAGTTCTTC. It encodes CASSLEASGPWARQFF.

The V and J genes are TRBV12-3 or TRBV12-4 and TRBJ1-6; D possibly corresponds to TRBD1 (6 bases). V was cut by 3 bases and J by 5 bases, with 11 bases left in between. CDR3 length: 15 amino acids. CDR3 protein: CASSLGGADNSPLHF. CDR3 coding DNA: TGTGCCAGCAGTTTGGGGGGGGCAGATAATTCACCCCTCCACTTT.

This clonotype turned up a few times. The chain carries TRBV5-1 and TRBJ2-5; TRBD1 matches at 11 bases. The trim removed 4 bases at V and 5 bases at J, leaving 7 bases unmatched. The CDR3 totals 15 residues. Germline V CDR1 and CDR2: SGHRS, YFSETQ. This CDR3 reads CASSPRTGGHETQYF. The CDR3 DNA reads TGCGCCAGCAGCCCAAGGACAGGGGGCCATGAGACCCAGTACTTC.